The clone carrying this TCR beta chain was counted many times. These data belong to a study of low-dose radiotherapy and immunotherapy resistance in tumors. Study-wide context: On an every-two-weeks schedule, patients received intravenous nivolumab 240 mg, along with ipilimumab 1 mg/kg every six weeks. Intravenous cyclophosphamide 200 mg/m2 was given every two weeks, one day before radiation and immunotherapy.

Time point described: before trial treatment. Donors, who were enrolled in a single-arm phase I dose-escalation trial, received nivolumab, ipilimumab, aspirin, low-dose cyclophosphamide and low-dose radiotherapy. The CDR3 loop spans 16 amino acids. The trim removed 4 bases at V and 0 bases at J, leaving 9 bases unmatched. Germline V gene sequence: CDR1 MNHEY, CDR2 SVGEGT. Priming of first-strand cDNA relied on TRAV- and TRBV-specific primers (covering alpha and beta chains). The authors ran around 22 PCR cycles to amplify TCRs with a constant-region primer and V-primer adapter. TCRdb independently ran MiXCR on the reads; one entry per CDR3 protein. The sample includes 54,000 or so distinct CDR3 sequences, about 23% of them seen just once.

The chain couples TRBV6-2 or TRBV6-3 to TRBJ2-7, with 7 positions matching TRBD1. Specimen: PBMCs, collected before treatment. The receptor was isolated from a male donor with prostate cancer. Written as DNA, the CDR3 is TGTGCCAGCAGTTGGGCCAAGGGACAGATCTCCTACGAGCAGTACTTC. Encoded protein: CASSWAKGQISYEQYF.